These 9 T cell receptor beta chains originate from one sample sequenced in a study of T cells in Graves' hyperthyroidism and ophthalmopathy. From RNA transcripts, TCR beta CDR3 regions were amplified. The HTBI primer set drove a first-round RT-PCR of the TCR CDR3. One entry per CDR3 protein results from TCRdb running MiXCR on the multiplex PCR reads. This sample has hundreds of thousands of distinct CDR3 sequences, with 38% found just once. Material: blood. All receptors derive from a man aged 18 to 30 with Graves' hyperthyroidism.

The table lists this clonotype with many counts. The V and J genes are TRBV7-9 and TRBJ2-5; a weak D match, TRBD2 (6 bases). Trimming removed 3 bases at V and 4 bases at J, with 15 bases between. CDR1 is SEHNR and CDR2 is FQNEAQ in the germline V gene (reference sequence). This CDR3 has 15 amino acids. In DNA form, the CDR3 reads TGTGCCAGCAGCTTCAACCAGGGAGGTTCAGAGACCCAGTACTTC. Amino acids: CASSFNQGGSETQYF.

This clonotype was recorded at least ten times. This chain uses TRBV12-3 or TRBV12-4 with TRBJ1-5; D is ambiguous. Trimming removed 5 bases at V and 2 bases at J, with 13 bases between. The length of the CDR3 is 15 residues. CDR3 in amino acids: CASSDHSAGNQPQHF. The CDR3 coding sequence is TGTGCCAGCAGTGACCACTCAGCAGGCAATCAGCCCCAGCATTTT.

This clonotype occurred a few times. CDR3 nucleotide sequence: TGCAGTGCTAGAGATGGGGGCGGGACATCCTATCAGCCCCAGCATTTT. Its protein product is CSARDGGGTSYQPQHF. This chain connects TRBV20-1 to TRBJ1-5; a weak D match, TRBD1 (6 bases). Deletions cut 0 bases from V and 5 bases from J, with 17 bases between. This CDR3 has 16 amino acids. Germline lookup yields CDR1 DFQATT and CDR2 SNEGSKA (reference sequence).

This clonotype was seen only a few times. V is TRBV11-3 and J is TRBJ2-7; possibly TRBD2 for D (6 bases). The V end lost 1 base, the J end lost 7 bases, and 20 bases lay between the germline ends. Germline-derived CDR1 and CDR2 are SGHNT and YENEEA. The CDR3 spans 16 residues. The DNA for the CDR3 is TGTGCCAGCAGCTTAGTGAGTGGGGGGTCCGTTCAGGAGCAGTACTTC. It codes for CASSLVSGGSVQEQYF. Filled out from reference TRBV11-3 and TRBJ2-7, the complete variable domain reads EAGVVQSPRYKIIEKKQPVAFWCNPISGHNTLYWYLQNLGQGPELLIRYENEEAVDDSQLPKDRFSAERLKGVDSTLKIQPAELGDSAVYLCASSLVSGGSVQEQYFGPGTRLTVT.

On this clonotype itself: A much bigger clone sits one base away, suggesting this may be a read error. The chain recombines TRBV29-1 with TRBJ1-2; no reliable D call. The CDR3 is 14 amino acids. Germline CDR1 reads SQVTM; CDR2 reads ANQGSEA. This CDR3 is CSAEAEDRPYGYTF. DNA of the CDR3: TGCAGCGCTGAAGCTGAGGACCGACCTTATGGCTACACCTTC.

There are a few counts of this clonotype. The chain combines TRBV4-1 with TRBJ1-1; D unresolved. CDR3 length: 11 amino acids. From germline, CDR1 is MGHRA and CDR2 YSYEKL. The V and J ends lost 4 bases and 13 bases respectively, with 13 bases between them. The CDR3 sequence is CASSRGGFHFF. CDR3 bases: TGCGCCAGCAGCCGGGGAGGTTTTCATTTCTTT.

V usage is TRBV5-1 and J usage is TRBJ1-1; D not certain. V shed 3 bases and J shed 5 bases, with 11 bases lying between them. This CDR3 is built from 13 residues. Germline V gene sequence: CDR1 SGHRS, CDR2 YFSETQ. CDR3 sequence: CASSWKGGTEAFF. The CDR3 DNA reads as TGCGCCAGCAGCTGGAAGGGTGGAACTGAAGCTTTCTTT.

This sequence joins TRBV29-1 and TRBJ1-1; D is undetermined. This CDR3 is 10 amino acids long. Trimming pared 8 bases from V and 4 bases from J, leaving 8 bases between. Germline CDR1 and CDR2: SQVTM and ANQGSEA. The CDR3 loop is CSPRGTEAFF. DNA of the CDR3: TGCAGCCCTCGCGGCACTGAAGCTTTCTTT. Full variable domain (outside the CDR3, taken from reference TRBV29-1 and TRBJ1-1): SAVISQKPSRDICQRGTSLTIQCQVDSQVTMMFWYRQQPGQSLTLIATANQGSEATYESGFVIDKFPISRPNLTFSTLTVSNMSPEDSSIYLCSPRGTEAFFGQGTRLTVV.

The chain has TRBV9 and TRBJ1-1; tentative D call: TRBD1 (6 bases). The V end lost 0 bases, the J end lost 1 base, and 13 bases lay between the germline ends. This CDR3 region has 16 residues. Germline CDR1 is SGDLS and CDR2 is YYNGEE. The chain's CDR3 is CASSVAASGENTEAFF. Written as DNA, the CDR3 is TGTGCCAGCAGCGTAGCTGCGTCAGGGGAGAACACTGAAGCTTTCTTT.